The 26 T cell receptor beta chains given below trace back to one sample, sequenced in a study of blood T cells in healthy people across ages. The authors ran a second PCR of roughly 7 to 11 cycles using a sample-barcoded 5' primer and a J-beta primer mix. Each CDR3 protein is one row after TCRdb ran MiXCR on the 5' RACE reads. This table has fewer than 1.5 million distinct CDR3 sequences, roughly 40% appearing once. Sequenced sample: blood. Receptors were obtained from a woman aged 18-35 years in good health.

This clonotype occurred a few times. The CDR3 sequence is CASGLDQGKQYF. CDR3 nucleotides: TGTGCTAGTGGTTTGGACCAGGGGAAGCAGTACTTC. The chain recombines TRBV12-5 with TRBJ2-7, with a possible D match to TRBD1 (6 bases). The length of the CDR3 is 12 residues. Between the trimmed V and J ends, which lost 1 base and 8 bases, there was a span of 9 bases. Germline V gene lookup returns CDR1 LGHNT and CDR2 FRNRAP.

This clonotype was detected only once. This chain connects TRBV20-1 to TRBJ1-2; D remains ambiguous. This CDR3 has 16 amino acids. V was pared by 3 bases and J by 5 bases, with 22 bases between. Per the germline V gene, CDR1 is DFQATT and CDR2 is SNEGSKA (reference sequence). This chain's CDR3 is CSASDLNRASWYGYTF. CDR3 DNA sequence: TGCAGTGCTAGCGACCTCAACAGAGCGTCATGGTATGGCTACACCTTC.

V usage is TRBV4-1 and J usage is TRBJ2-7, with D uncertain. This CDR3 is built from 15 residues. Germline V gene data show CDR1 as MGHRA and CDR2 as YSYEKL. The V gene lost 3 bases and the J gene lost 2 bases, with 14 bases spanning the gap. CDR3 nucleotides: TGCGCCAGCAGCCACGTAGACCTCGAGACCTACGAGCAGTACTTC. It encodes CASSHVDLETYEQYF.

This chain links TRBV11-2 with TRBJ2-3; the D gene could be TRBD1 or TRBD2 (5 bases each). CDR3 size: 15 residues. V lost 2 bases and J 1 base, leaving 10 bases between the germline ends. The germline V gene has CDR1 SGHAT and CDR2 FQNNGV. The CDR3 bases are TGTGCCAGCAGCTTACCGGGGCCCGGCACAGATACGCAGTATTTT. Translated: CASSLPGPGTDTQYF.

The genes are TRBV30 and TRBJ1-1; perhaps TRBD1 as D (6 bases). The CDR3 covers 13 residues. Looked up from germline, CDR1 is GTSNPN and CDR2 is SVGIG (reference sequence). V was cut by 4 bases and J by 2 bases, with 11 bases left in between. The CDR3 loop is CAWNYRDNTEAFF. The CDR3 nucleotides are TGTGCCTGGAATTACAGGGACAACACTGAAGCTTTCTTT.

This clonotype came up once. The chain recombines TRBV7-2 with TRBJ1-1; D not certain. The length of the CDR3 is 14 residues. Germline-derived CDR1 and CDR2 are SGHTA and FQGNSA. Trimming left V 4 bases short and J 1 base short, with 10 bases between. Here the CDR3 reads CASSWQIPNTEAFF. CDR3 coding DNA: TGTGCCAGCAGCTGGCAGATTCCGAACACTGAAGCTTTCTTT.

The sample holds a few counts of this clonotype. The chain links TRBV20-1 to TRBJ2-7; the D gene is possibly TRBD1 (5 bases). The CDR3 runs to 13 residues. Between the trimmed V and J ends, which lost 3 bases and 2 bases, there was a span of 11 bases. The germline V gene has CDR1 DFQATT and CDR2 SNEGSKA (reference sequence). CDR3 in DNA: TGCAGTGCTAGGGCGACAGCGACCTACGAGCAGTACTTC. It encodes CSARATATYEQYF.

This clonotype was found a few times. The V gene is TRBV2, the J gene TRBJ2-3, with 9 bases fitting TRBD1. This CDR3 is 14 amino acids long. V shed 5 bases and J 6 bases; nucleotides not matched to a gene: 6. The germline V gene has CDR1 SNHLY and CDR2 FYNNEI. CDR3 nucleotides: TGTGCCAGCAGTCACGGGACAGGGTTGGATACGCAGTATTTT. Protein product: CASSHGTGLDTQYF.

This rearrangement joins TRBV7-7 to TRBJ2-3; TRBD2 matches at 9 bases. Germline CDR1 and CDR2: SSHAT and FNYEAQ (reference sequence). This CDR3 is built from 14 residues. Trimming removed 2 bases from V and 6 bases from J; junction bases left unmatched: 3. The CDR3 region is CASSLISGSDTQYF. Written as DNA, the CDR3 is TGTGCCAGCAGCTTAATTAGCGGGAGTGATACGCAGTATTTT. Full variable domain (rest looked up from reference TRBV7-7 and TRBJ2-3): GAGVSQSPRYKVTKRGQDVTLRCDPISSHATLYWYQQALGQGPEFLTYFNYEAQPDKSGLPSDRFSAERPEGSISTLTIQRTEQRDSAMYRCASSLISGSDTQYFGPGTRLTVL.

With respect to this clonotype: The junction departs from germline at one end; a sequencing error may be responsible. The chain employs TRBV29-1 and TRBJ2-3, with D maybe TRBD2 (5 bases). CDR3 length equals 16 residues. Germline V lookup: CDR1 SQVTM, CDR2 ANQGSEA. The CDR3 is CSVEDRLASPTETQYF. The CDR3 DNA reads as TGCAGCGTTGAAGATCGCCTAGCCTCCCCCACAGAGACGCAGTATTTT.

This clonotype was seen a few times. This chain links TRBV5-1 with TRBJ1-1, with no clear D. Trimming left V 0 bases short and J 0 bases short, with 6 bases between. From germline, CDR1 is SGHRS and CDR2 YFSETQ. The CDR3 covers 14 residues. CDR3 coding DNA: TGCGCCAGCAGCTTGGAGGACCTGAACACTGAAGCTTTCTTT. This sequence encodes CASSLEDLNTEAFF.

A remark on this clonotype: Sequence at one end of the junction differs from germline and may be a read error. J is TRBJ2-5 and V is TRBV6-1; D uncertain. The CDR3 runs to 10 residues. Germline CDR1 reads MNHNS; CDR2 reads SASEGT. CDR3 in DNA: TGTGCCGGCAGTGAAGTAACCCAGTACTTC. It specifies CAGSEVTQYF.

The V call is TRBV18, the J call TRBJ2-5; TRBD2 aligns across 10 bases. The CDR3 extends over 16 amino acids. V trimming: 3 bases; J trimming: 9 bases; junction bases outside the gene matches: 13. Germline V gives CDR1 KGHSH, CDR2 LQKENI. The CDR3 nucleotides are TGTGCCAGCTCACCCGGCCCCCCTAGCGGGAGTCGGCCCCAGTACTTC. Protein product: CASSPGPPSGSRPQYF. Full variable domain (missing parts from reference TRBV18 and TRBJ2-5): NAGVMQNPRHLVRRRGQEARLRCSPMKGHSHVYWYRQLPEEGLKFMVYLQKENIIDESGMPKERFSAEFPKEGPSILRIQQVVRGDSAAYFCASSPGPPSGSRPQYFGPGTRLLVL.

This clonotype was observed a handful of times. The CDR3 protein is CASSVERTGGYNEQFF. The CDR3 DNA follows: TGTGCCAGCAGCGTAGAGAGGACAGGGGGCTACAATGAGCAGTTCTTC. The chain uses TRBV9 and TRBJ2-1, with 10 bases matching TRBD1. V gave up 0 bases and J gave up 3 bases; unmatched junction bases: 3. The CDR3 is made up of 16 amino acids. Looked up from germline, CDR1 is SGDLS and CDR2 is YYNGEE. The whole variable domain, remainder taken from reference TRBV9 and TRBJ2-1, is DSGVTQTPKHLITATGQRVTLRCSPRSGDLSVYWYQQSLDQGLQFLIQYYNGEERAKGNILERFSAQQFPDLHSELNLSSLELGDSALYFCASSVERTGGYNEQFFGPGTRLTVL.

The J gene is TRBJ2-5, the V gene TRBV4-1; D not resolved. CDR3 length: 15 amino acids. V lost 1 base and J lost 2, with 11 bases in between. The germline gives CDR1 MGHRA, CDR2 YSYEKL. As DNA, the CDR3 is TGCGCCAGCAGCCAAGCCTACTCAGAACAAGAGACCCAGTACTTC. Protein product: CASSQAYSEQETQYF.

V gene TRBV19 combines with J gene TRBJ2-4; D is perhaps TRBD2 (6 bases). Germline CDR1 and CDR2: LNHDA and SQIVND (reference sequence). This CDR3 comprises 11 residues. V lost 8 bases, J lost 13 bases, and 15 bases lay in between. CDR3 sequence: CASLDYNEQYF. The CDR3 DNA reads as TGTGCCAGTTTGGACTACAATGAGCAGTACTTC.

Only one count was recorded for this clonotype. The rearrangement uses TRBV10-3 and TRBJ2-1, with D maybe TRBD1 (5 bases). The length of the CDR3 is 15 residues. The germline V gene encodes CDR1 ENHRY and CDR2 SYGVKD. Trimming took off 2 bases at V and 8 bases at J, with 16 bases between the two ends. The CDR3 is CAISEKQAGWDEQFF. The CDR3, as DNA: TGTGCCATCAGTGAGAAACAGGCAGGCTGGGATGAGCAGTTCTTC.

This rearrangement joins TRBV29-1 to TRBJ2-3, with TRBD2 identical over 9 bases. The CDR3 has 14 residues. Germline V gene sequence: CDR1 SQVTM, CDR2 ANQGSEA. The V gene end was trimmed by 5 bases and the J gene end by 2 bases; junction bases not matched to a gene: 5. CDR3: CSVMAGGNTDTQYF. CDR3 in DNA: TGCAGCGTTATGGCGGGGGGGAACACAGATACGCAGTATTTT.

The J gene is TRBJ2-7, the V gene TRBV4-1; 7 bases align to TRBD2. Germline lookup yields CDR1 MGHRA and CDR2 YSYEKL. The length of the CDR3 is 15 residues. Trimming at V came to 1 base and at J to 1 base, leaving 4 bases not matched to a gene. This chain's CDR3 is CASSQAGLTSYEQYF. The CDR3 DNA is TGCGCCAGCAGCCAAGCGGGACTAACTTCCTACGAGCAGTACTTC.

With regard to this clonotype: A much bigger clone sits one base away, suggesting this may be a read error. The chain links TRBV29-1 to TRBJ2-3, with D perhaps TRBD2 (5 bases). This CDR3 is 15 amino acids long. Between the trimmed V and J ends, which lost 8 bases and 0 bases, there was a span of 18 bases. CDR1 and CDR2 from the germline V gene are SQVTM and ANQGSEA. Here the CDR3 DNA reads TGCAGCACCCGGGGAGCGGTCTCTAGCACAGATACGCAGTATTTT. Its protein is CSTRGAVSSTDTQYF.

This chain joins TRBV11-2 and TRBJ2-3, with 13 bases aligning to TRBD2. Per the germline V gene, CDR1 is SGHAT and CDR2 is FQNNGV. V was clipped by 2 bases and J by 0 bases; unmatched bases: 11. The CDR3 extends over 20 amino acids. The CDR3 DNA sequence: TGTGCCAGCAGCTTAAGGGGACTAGCGGGGAACCTTCCTAGCACAGATACGCAGTATTTT. It translates to CASSLRGLAGNLPSTDTQYF. Together with reference TRBV11-2 and TRBJ2-3, the CDR3 gives the full variable domain: EAGVAQSPRYKIIEKRQSVAFWCNPISGHATLYWYQQILGQGPKLLIQFQNNGVVDDSQLPKDRFSAERLKGVDSTLKIQPAKLEDSAVYLCASSLRGLAGNLPSTDTQYFGPGTRLTVL.

The CDR3 nucleotides read TGTGCCTGGACTAAAGGGACTAGCGTATACAATGAGCAGTACTTC. It yields the protein CAWTKGTSVYNEQYF. The rearrangement joins TRBV30 to TRBJ2-1; 10 bases are shared with TRBD2. The J call may be in error: the DNA end matches TRBJ2-7 better. CDR3 length: 15 residues. Germline V lookup: CDR1 GTSNPN, CDR2 SVGIG (reference sequence).

This clonotype was picked up many times. The rearrangement uses TRBV4-1 and TRBJ2-1, with TRBD2 identical over 9 bases. The V segment lost 0 bases and the J segment 6 bases; nucleotides outside the gene matches: 6. The germline V gene encodes CDR1 MGHRA and CDR2 YSYEKL. The CDR3 consists of 16 residues. CDR3 loop: CASSQDAAGGPNEQFF. In DNA, the CDR3 is TGCGCCAGCAGCCAAGATGCGGCGGGAGGGCCCAATGAGCAGTTCTTC.

The rearrangement links TRBV15 to TRBJ2-7, with TRBD2 matching over 8 bases. The CDR3 extends over 16 amino acids. Germline lookup yields CDR1 LNHNV and CDR2 YYDKDF (reference sequence). V lost 0 bases, J lost 0 bases, and 4 bases stayed unmatched. CDR3 amino acids: CATSRDQRGSSYEQYF. Here the CDR3 DNA reads TGTGCCACCAGCAGAGATCAGCGGGGGAGCTCCTACGAGCAGTACTTC. Using reference TRBV15 and TRBJ2-7 for the parts outside the CDR3, the full variable domain is DAMVIQNPRYQVTQFGKPVTLSCSQTLNHNVMYWYQQKSSQAPKLLFHYYDKDFNNEADTPDNFQSRRPNTSFCFLDIRSPGLGDTAMYLCATSRDQRGSSYEQYFGPGTRLTVT.

This chain joins TRBV20-1 and TRBJ2-1, with D hard to call. Germline lookup yields CDR1 DFQATT and CDR2 SNEGSKA (reference sequence). This CDR3 spans 13 amino acids. With 3 bases removed from V and 6 bases from J, the gap between germline ends came to 12 bases. CDR3 DNA: TGCAGTGCTAGTGATGGACCCATCAATGAGCAGTTCTTC. Protein: CSASDGPINEQFF.

The chain links TRBV5-1 to TRBJ2-7, with 10 bases matching TRBD2. Germline-derived CDR1 and CDR2 are SGHRS and YFSETQ. V was clipped by 3 bases and J by 1 base; unmatched bases: 7. CDR3 length equals 16 residues. The CDR3 DNA follows: TGCGCCAGCAGCTCCACTAGCGGGGTCGGGTCCTACGAGCAGTACTTC. Encoded protein: CASSSTSGVGSYEQYF.